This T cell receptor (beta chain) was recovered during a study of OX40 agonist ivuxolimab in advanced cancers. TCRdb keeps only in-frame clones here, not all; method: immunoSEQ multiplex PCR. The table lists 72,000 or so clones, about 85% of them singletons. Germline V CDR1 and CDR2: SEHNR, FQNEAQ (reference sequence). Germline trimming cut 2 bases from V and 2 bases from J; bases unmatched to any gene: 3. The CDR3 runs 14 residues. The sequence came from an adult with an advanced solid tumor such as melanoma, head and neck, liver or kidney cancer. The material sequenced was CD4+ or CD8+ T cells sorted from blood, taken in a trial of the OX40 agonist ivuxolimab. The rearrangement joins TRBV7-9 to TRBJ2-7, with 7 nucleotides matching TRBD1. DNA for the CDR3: TGTGCCAGCAGCTTAACAGGGGTGACCTACGAGCAGTACTTC. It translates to CASSLTGVTYEQYF.